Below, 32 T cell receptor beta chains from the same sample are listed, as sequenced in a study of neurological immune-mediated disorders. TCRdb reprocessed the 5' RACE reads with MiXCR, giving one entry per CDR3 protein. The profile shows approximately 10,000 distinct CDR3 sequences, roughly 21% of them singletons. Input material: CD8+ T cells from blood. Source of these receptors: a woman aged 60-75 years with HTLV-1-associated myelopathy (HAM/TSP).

The CDR3: CSARDDGGIQLAEANTGELFF. The DNA for the CDR3 is TGCAGTGCTAGAGACGACGGGGGGATACAACTAGCGGAGGCGAACACCGGGGAGCTGTTTTTT. The chain uses TRBV20-1 and TRBJ2-2, with TRBD2 matching 8 bases. The CDR3 loop spans 21 amino acids. With V trimmed by 0 bases and J by 0 bases, 18 bases remained unmatched. The germline gives CDR1 DFQATT, CDR2 SNEGSKA (reference sequence).

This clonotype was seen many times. For the CDR3, the DNA is TGTGCCAGCAGCCAGGTAGGACTAGCCCCCTACGAGCAGTACTTC. Its protein is CASSQVGLAPYEQYF. The chain carries TRBV3-1 and TRBJ2-7; 8 positions agree with TRBD2. The CDR3 sequence is 15 residues long. V dropped 3 bases and J dropped 2; count of bases not matched to a gene: 6. Germline CDR1 and CDR2: LGHDT and YNNKEL (reference sequence).

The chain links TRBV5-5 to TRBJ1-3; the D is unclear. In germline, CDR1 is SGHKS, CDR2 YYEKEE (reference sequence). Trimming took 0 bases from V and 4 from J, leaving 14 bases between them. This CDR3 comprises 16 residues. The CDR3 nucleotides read TGTGCCAGCAGCTTGGGAGGACCCATGCGAGGAAACACCATATATTTT. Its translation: CASSLGGPMRGNTIYF.

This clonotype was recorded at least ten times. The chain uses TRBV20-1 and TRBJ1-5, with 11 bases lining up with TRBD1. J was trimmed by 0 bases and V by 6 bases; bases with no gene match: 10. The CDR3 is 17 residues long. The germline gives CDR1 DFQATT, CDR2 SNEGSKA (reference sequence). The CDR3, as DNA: TGCAGTGCCCGCCAGGACAGGGGGCCATATAGCAATCAGCCCCAGCATTTT. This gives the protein CSARQDRGPYSNQPQHF.

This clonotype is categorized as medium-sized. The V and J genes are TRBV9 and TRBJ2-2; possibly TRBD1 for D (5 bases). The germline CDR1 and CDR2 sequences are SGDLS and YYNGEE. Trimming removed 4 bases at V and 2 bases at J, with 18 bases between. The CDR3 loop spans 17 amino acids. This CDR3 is CASSTNFQGANTGELFF. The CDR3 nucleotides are TGTGCCAGCAGCACGAACTTCCAGGGTGCTAACACCGGGGAGCTGTTTTTT. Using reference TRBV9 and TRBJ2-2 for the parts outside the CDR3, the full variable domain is DSGVTQTPKHLITATGQRVTLRCSPRSGDLSVYWYQQSLDQGLQFLIQYYNGEERAKGNILERFSAQQFPDLHSELNLSSLELGDSALYFCASSTNFQGANTGELFFGEGSRLTVL.

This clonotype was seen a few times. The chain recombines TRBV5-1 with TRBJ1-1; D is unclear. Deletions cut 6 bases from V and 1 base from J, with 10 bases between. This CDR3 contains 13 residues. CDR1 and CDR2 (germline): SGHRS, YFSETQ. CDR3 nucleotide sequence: TGCGCCAGCATCGGACGGGCGAACACTGAAGCTTTCTTT. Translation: CASIGRANTEAFF.

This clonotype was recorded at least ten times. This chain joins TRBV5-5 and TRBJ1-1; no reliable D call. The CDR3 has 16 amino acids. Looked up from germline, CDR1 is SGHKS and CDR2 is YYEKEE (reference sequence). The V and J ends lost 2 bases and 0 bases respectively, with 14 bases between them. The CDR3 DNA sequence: TGTGCCAGCAGCTTAGGCCCCGTCAGGTTGAACACTGAAGCTTTCTTT. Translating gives CASSLGPVRLNTEAFF.

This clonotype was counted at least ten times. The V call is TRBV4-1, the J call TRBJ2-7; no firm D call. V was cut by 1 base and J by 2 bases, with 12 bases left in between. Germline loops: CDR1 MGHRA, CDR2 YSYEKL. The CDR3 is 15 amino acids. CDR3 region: CASSQVGRITYEQYF. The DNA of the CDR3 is TGCGCCAGCAGCCAAGTAGGCAGGATCACCTACGAGCAGTACTTC.

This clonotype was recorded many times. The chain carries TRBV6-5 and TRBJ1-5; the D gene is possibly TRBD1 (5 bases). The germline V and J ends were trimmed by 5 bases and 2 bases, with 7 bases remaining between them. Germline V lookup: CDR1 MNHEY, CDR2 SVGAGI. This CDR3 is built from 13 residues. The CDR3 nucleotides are TGTGCCAGCAGTCAGGGAGGCAATCAGCCCCAGCATTTT. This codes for CASSQGGNQPQHF.

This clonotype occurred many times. CDR3 DNA: TGCAGTGCTAGCCCAGGGACTTTGAACACTGAAGCTTTCTTT. Translating it yields CSASPGTLNTEAFF. The chain recombines TRBV20-1 with TRBJ1-1; possible D gene TRBD1, 5 bases. Germline-derived CDR1 and CDR2 are DFQATT and SNEGSKA (reference sequence). V shed 3 bases and J shed 0 bases, with 11 bases lying between them. This CDR3 has 14 amino acids.

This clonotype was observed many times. The CDR3 DNA follows: TGTGCCAGCAGTTACTCCGCCGGGAGGGGAGCCACCGGGGAGCTGTTTTTT. Its translation is CASSYSAGRGATGELFF. The rearrangement joins TRBV6-5 to TRBJ2-2; 8 nucleotides agree with TRBD2. Per germline, CDR1 MNHEY and CDR2 SVGAGI. Trimming took 0 bases from V and 4 from J; bases not matched to a gene: 7. The CDR3 sequence is 17 residues long.

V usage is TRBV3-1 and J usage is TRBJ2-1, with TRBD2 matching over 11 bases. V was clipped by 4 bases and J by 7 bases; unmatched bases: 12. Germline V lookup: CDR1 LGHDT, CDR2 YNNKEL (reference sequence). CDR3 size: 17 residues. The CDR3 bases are TGTGCCAGCAGCCTGCGACTAGCGGGGCTTCCGGGGAATGAGCAGTTCTTC. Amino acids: CASSLRLAGLPGNEQFF.

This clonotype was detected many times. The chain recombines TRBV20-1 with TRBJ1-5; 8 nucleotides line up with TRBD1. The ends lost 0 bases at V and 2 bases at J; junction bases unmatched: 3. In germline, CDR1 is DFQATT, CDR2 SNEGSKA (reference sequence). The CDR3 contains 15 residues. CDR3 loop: CSAREVRGRNQPQHF. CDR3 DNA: TGCAGTGCTAGAGAGGTCAGGGGGCGCAATCAGCCCCAGCATTTT.

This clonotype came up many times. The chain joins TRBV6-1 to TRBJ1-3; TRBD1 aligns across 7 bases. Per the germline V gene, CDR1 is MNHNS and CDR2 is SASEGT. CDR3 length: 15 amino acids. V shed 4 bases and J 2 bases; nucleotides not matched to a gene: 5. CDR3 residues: CASSGTTGAGNTIYF. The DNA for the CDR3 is TGTGCCAGCAGTGGAACCACAGGGGCTGGAAACACCATATATTTT.

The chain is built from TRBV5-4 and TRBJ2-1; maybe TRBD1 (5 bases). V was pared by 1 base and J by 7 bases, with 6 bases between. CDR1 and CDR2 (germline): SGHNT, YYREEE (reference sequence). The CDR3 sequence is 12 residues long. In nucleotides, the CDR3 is TGTGCCAGCAGCTTGTCAGGGAATGAGCAGTTCTTC. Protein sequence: CASSLSGNEQFF.

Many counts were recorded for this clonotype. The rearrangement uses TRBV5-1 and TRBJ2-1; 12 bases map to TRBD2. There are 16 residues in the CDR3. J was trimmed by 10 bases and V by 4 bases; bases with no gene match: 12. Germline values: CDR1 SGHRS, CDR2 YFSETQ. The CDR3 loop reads CASSPETSGGTGEQFF. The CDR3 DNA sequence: TGCGCCAGCAGCCCAGAGACTAGCGGGGGCACGGGGGAGCAGTTCTTC.

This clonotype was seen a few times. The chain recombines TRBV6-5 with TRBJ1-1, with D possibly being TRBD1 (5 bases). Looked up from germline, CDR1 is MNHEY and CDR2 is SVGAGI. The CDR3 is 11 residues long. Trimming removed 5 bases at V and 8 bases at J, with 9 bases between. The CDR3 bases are TGTGCCAGCAGTGGATGGACAGAAGCTTTCTTT. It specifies CASSGWTEAFF.

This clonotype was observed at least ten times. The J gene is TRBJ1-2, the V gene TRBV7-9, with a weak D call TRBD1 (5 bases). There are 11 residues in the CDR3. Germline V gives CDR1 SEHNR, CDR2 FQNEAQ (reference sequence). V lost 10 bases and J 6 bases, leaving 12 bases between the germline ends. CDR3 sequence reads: CATNPGDGYTF. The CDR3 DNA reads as TGTGCCACAAACCCGGGGGATGGCTACACCTTC.

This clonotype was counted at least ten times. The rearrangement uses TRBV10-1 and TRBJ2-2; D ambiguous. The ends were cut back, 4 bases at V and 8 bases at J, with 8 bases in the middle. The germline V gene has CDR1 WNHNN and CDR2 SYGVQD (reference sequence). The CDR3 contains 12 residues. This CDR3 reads CASSGQPGELFF. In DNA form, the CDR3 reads TGCGCCAGCAGTGGCCAACCTGGGGAGCTGTTTTTT.

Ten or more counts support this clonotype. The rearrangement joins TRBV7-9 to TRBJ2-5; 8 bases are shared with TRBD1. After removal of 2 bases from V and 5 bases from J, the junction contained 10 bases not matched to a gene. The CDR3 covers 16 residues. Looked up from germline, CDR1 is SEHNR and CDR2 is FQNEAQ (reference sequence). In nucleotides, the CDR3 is TGTGCCAGCAGCTTACGGGGACAGGCGCCCAAGGAGACCCAGTACTTC. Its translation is CASSLRGQAPKETQYF.

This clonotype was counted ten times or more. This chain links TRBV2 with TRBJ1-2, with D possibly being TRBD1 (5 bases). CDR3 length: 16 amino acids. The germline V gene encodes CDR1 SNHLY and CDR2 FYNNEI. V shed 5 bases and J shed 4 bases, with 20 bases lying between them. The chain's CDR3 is CASSPPGVKPGYGYTF. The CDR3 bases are TGTGCCAGCAGTCCCCCGGGGGTTAAACCGGGCTATGGCTACACCTTC.

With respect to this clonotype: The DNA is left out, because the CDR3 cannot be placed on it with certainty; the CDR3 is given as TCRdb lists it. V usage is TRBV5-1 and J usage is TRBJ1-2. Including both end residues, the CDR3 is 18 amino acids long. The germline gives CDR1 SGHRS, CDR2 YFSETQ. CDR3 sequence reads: CASSFYICSARFGEGYTF.

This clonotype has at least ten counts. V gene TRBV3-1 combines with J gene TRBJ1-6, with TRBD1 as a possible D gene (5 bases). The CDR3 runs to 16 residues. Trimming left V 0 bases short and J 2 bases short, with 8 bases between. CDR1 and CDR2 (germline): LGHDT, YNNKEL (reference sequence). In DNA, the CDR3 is TGTGCCAGCAGCCAAGATCAGGGTGCCTATAATTCACCCCTCCACTTT. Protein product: CASSQDQGAYNSPLHF.

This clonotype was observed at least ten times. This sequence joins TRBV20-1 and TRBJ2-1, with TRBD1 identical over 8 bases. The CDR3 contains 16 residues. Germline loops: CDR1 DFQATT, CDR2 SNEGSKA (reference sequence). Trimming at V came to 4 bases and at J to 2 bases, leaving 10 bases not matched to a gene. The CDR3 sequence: CSAIMTGELAYNEQFF. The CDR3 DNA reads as TGCAGTGCTATAATGACAGGGGAGTTGGCCTACAATGAGCAGTTCTTC.

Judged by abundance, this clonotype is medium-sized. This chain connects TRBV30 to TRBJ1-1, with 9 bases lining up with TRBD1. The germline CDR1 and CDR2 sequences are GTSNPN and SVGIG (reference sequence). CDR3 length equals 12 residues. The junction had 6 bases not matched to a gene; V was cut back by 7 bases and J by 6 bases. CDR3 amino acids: CAYGQGFAEAFF. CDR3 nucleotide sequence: TGTGCCTACGGACAGGGGTTCGCTGAAGCTTTCTTT.

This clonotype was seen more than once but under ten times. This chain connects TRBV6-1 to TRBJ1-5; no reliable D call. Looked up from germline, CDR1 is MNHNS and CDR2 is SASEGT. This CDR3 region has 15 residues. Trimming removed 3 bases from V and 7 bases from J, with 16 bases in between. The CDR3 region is CASSENLSEPQPQHF. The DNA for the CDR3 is TGTGCCAGCAGTGAGAACCTCTCGGAGCCCCAGCCCCAGCATTTT.

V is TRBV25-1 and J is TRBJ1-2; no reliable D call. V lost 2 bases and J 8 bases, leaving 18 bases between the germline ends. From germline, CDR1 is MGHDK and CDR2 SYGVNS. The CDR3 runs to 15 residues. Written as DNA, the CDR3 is TGTGCCAGCAGTGAAAATACAGCGGTGGGTCGGGGCTACACCTTC. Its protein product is CASSENTAVGRGYTF.

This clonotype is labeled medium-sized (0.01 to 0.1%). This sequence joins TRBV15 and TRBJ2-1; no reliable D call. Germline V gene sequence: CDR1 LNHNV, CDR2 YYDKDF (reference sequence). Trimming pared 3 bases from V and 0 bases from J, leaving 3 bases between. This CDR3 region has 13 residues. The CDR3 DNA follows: TGTGCCACCAGCAGCAGCTCCTACAATGAGCAGTTCTTC. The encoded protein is CATSSSSYNEQFF.

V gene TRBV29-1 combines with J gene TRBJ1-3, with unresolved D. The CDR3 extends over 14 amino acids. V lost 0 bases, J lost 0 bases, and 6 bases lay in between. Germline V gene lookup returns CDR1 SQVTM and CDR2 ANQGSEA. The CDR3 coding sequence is TGCAGCGTTGAAGATTTTTTCTCTGGAAACACCATATATTTT. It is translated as CSVEDFFSGNTIYF.

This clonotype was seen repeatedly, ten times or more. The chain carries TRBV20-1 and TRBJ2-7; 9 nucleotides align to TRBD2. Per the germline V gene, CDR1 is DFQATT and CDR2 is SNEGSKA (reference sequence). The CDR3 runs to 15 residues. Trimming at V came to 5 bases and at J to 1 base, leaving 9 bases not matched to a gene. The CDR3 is CSASPSSGGSYEQYF. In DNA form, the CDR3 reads TGCAGTGCTTCCCCGAGTAGCGGGGGATCCTACGAGCAGTACTTC.

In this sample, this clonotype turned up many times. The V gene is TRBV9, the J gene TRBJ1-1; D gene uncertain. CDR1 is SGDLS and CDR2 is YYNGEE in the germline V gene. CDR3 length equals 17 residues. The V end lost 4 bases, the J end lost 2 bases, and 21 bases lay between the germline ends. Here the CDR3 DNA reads TGTGCCAGCAGCCGACACCTCCAGCCACGGGAAAACACTGAAGCTTTCTTT. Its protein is CASSRHLQPRENTEAFF.

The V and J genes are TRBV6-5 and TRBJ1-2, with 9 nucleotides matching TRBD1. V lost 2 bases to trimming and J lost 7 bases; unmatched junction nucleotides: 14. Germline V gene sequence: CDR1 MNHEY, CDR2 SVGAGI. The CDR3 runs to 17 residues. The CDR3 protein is CASSYTRTGVRLFGYTF. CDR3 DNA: TGTGCCAGCAGTTACACCAGGACAGGGGTCCGGCTCTTTGGCTACACCTTC.